One sample yielded the 30 T cell receptor beta chains listed below, sequenced in a study of T-cell memory formation after mild COVID-19. Via MiXCR, TCRdb re-called the 5' RACE reads, giving one row per CDR3 protein. The repertoire holds about 82,000 distinct CDR3 sequences, 9.5% to 15% seen once, with around two fifths in the top ten. Sequencing was done on a sample of PBMCs or a T cell subset sorted from them (not recorded which). These TCRs come from a young man who had mild COVID-19 (a few samples of this study predate the infection). Cell type and time point are not known.

V and J are TRBV28 and TRBJ2-7, with TRBD1 identical over 7 bases. The germline CDR1 and CDR2 sequences are MDHEN and SYDVKM. The CDR3 length is 15 residues. The V gene end was trimmed by 1 base and the J gene end by 4 bases; junction bases not matched to a gene: 7. The CDR3, as DNA: TGTGCCAGCAGTTTATTGGGACAGTCCCCTTACGAGCAGTACGTC. It translates to CASSLLGQSPYEQYV.

This clonotype was counted a few times. V usage is TRBV7-2 and J usage is TRBJ2-3; maybe TRBD1 (6 bases). The CDR3 is 14 amino acids. The ends were cut back, 4 bases at V and 6 bases at J, with 14 bases in the middle. CDR1 SGHTA and CDR2 FQGNSA come from the germline V gene. The CDR3 is CASSSRGVGDTQYF. The CDR3 DNA follows: TGTGCCAGCAGCTCCAGGGGAGTTGGTGATACGCAGTATTTT.

The J gene is TRBJ2-7, the V gene TRBV4-1, with D perhaps matching TRBD2 (6 bases). The CDR3 totals 14 residues. Trimming left V 4 bases short and J 7 bases short, with 17 bases between. Germline V gene lookup returns CDR1 MGHRA and CDR2 YSYEKL. Written as DNA, the CDR3 is TGCGCCAGCAGCCGCGGGACGGGGGTCTGGGAGCAGTACTTC. Translated, it gives CASSRGTGVWEQYF.

This rearrangement joins TRBV28 to TRBJ2-1; 7 positions match TRBD2. After removal of 7 bases from V and 10 bases from J, the junction contained 7 bases not matched to a gene. Looked up from germline, CDR1 is MDHEN and CDR2 is SYDVKM. The CDR3 is 12 residues long. CDR3 loop: CASTPGRYEQFF. The CDR3 DNA sequence: TGTGCCAGCACCCCCGGGAGGTACGAGCAGTTCTTC.

In this sample, this clonotype turned up a few times. The DNA for the CDR3 is TGTGCCAGCAGTTTATCGTGGCTAGCGGGTACCAATGAGCAGTTCTTC. Translation: CASSLSWLAGTNEQFF. The chain employs TRBV27 and TRBJ2-1; 8 bases align to TRBD2. This CDR3 contains 16 residues. The V segment lost 0 bases and the J segment 6 bases; nucleotides outside the gene matches: 7. Germline loops: CDR1 MNHEY, CDR2 SMNVEV (reference sequence).

This clonotype has just a few counts. The V and J genes are TRBV6-5 and TRBJ2-3; tentative D call: TRBD2 (5 bases). Per germline, CDR1 MNHEY and CDR2 SVGAGI. V lost 7 bases, J lost 5 bases, and 13 bases lay in between. This CDR3 has 13 residues. The CDR3 DNA follows: TGTGCCAGCACCGGAGGTTCATTAGATACGCAGTATTTT. Its protein is CASTGGSLDTQYF.

V gene TRBV12-3 or TRBV12-4 combines with J gene TRBJ1-1, with no clear D. Deletions cut 3 bases from V and 0 bases from J, with 8 bases between. CDR3 length: 14 amino acids. The CDR3 nucleotides read TGTGCCAGCAGTTTTGGCAGGATGAACACTGAAGCTTTCTTT. Protein sequence: CASSFGRMNTEAFF.

In its sample, this clonotype was seen a few times. The V gene is TRBV29-1, the J gene TRBJ2-7; D may be TRBD1 (6 bases). The germline V gene encodes CDR1 SQVTM and CDR2 ANQGSEA. V shed 3 bases and J shed 2 bases, with 8 bases lying between them. The CDR3 length is 12 residues. CDR3 DNA sequence: TGCAGCGTTGAGGGGGCCACCTACGAGCAGTACTTC. It translates to CSVEGATYEQYF.

The V and J genes are TRBV5-1 and TRBJ2-1; 11 bases line up with TRBD2. CDR1 is SGHRS, CDR2 YFSETQ, per germline. The V and J ends lost 1 base and 4 bases, in that order; junction bases with no gene match: 7. The CDR3 has 17 residues. The CDR3 nucleotides are TGCGCCAGCAGCTTGAAGCCTAGCGGGGGGCTATACAATGAGCAGTTCTTC. As protein: CASSLKPSGGLYNEQFF.

The chain recombines TRBV3-1 with TRBJ2-7; D is perhaps TRBD2 (6 bases). The CDR3 is 15 amino acids. V was trimmed by 1 base and J by 4 bases, leaving 14 bases between them. CDR1 and CDR2 from the germline V gene are LGHDT and YNNKEL (reference sequence). The CDR3 loop is CASSQALGLEYEQYV. CDR3 nucleotides: TGTGCCAGCAGCCAAGCCTTGGGACTTGAATACGAGCAGTACGTC.

This clonotype was counted only a few times. This chain uses TRBV12-3 or TRBV12-4 with TRBJ2-1; 14 bases are shared with TRBD2. The length of the CDR3 is 16 residues. V shed 2 bases and J 4 bases; nucleotides not matched to a gene: 1. CDR3 sequence reads: CASSLRTSGGYNEQFF. Here the CDR3 DNA reads TGTGCCAGCAGTTTAAGGACTAGCGGGGGGTACAATGAGCAGTTCTTC.

This chain joins TRBV7-9 and TRBJ2-1; 7 bases fit TRBD2. Germline loops: CDR1 SEHNR, CDR2 FQNEAQ (reference sequence). V was pared by 5 bases and J by 3 bases, with 7 bases of the junction left unmatched. CDR3 length: 15 amino acids. The CDR3 sequence: CASSPTSAYYNEQFF. The CDR3 DNA reads TGTGCCAGCAGCCCAACTAGCGCCTACTACAATGAGCAGTTCTTC. Full variable domain (remainder filled in from reference TRBV7-9 and TRBJ2-1): DTGVSQNPRHKITKRGQNVTFRCDPISEHNRLYWYRQTLGQGPEFLTYFQNEAQLEKSRLLSDRFSAERPKGSFSTLEIQRTEQGDSAMYLCASSPTSAYYNEQFFGPGTRLTVL.

The chain carries TRBV5-1 and TRBJ2-3; 10 bases match TRBD2. Germline values: CDR1 SGHRS, CDR2 YFSETQ. The CDR3 extends over 17 amino acids. Unmatched junction bases numbered 10, after V lost 3 bases and J lost 3 bases. This CDR3 reads CASSSILAGIPTDTQYF. CDR3 nucleotides: TGCGCCAGCAGCTCTATACTAGCGGGGATCCCGACAGATACGCAGTATTTT.

This clonotype was observed a handful of times. The rearrangement uses TRBV12-3 or TRBV12-4 and TRBJ2-7; no reliable D call. This CDR3 is 11 amino acids long. Trimming left V 1 base short and J 12 bases short, with 10 bases between. Here the CDR3 reads CASSLGQSPYF. As DNA, the CDR3 is TGTGCCAGCAGTTTAGGGCAAAGTCCGTACTTC.

The V and J genes are TRBV7-9 and TRBJ2-2; D unresolved. V lost 3 bases and J 6 bases, leaving 5 bases between the germline ends. The CDR3 extends over 12 amino acids. Germline assignment: CDR1 SEHNR and CDR2 FQNEAQ (reference sequence). The CDR3 DNA reads as TGTGCCAGCAGCTTTTACCCCGGGGAGCTGTTTTTT. This codes for CASSFYPGELFF. Using reference TRBV7-9 and TRBJ2-2 for the parts outside the CDR3, the full variable domain is DTGVSQNPRHKITKRGQNVTFRCDPISEHNRLYWYRQTLGQGPEFLTYFQNEAQLEKSRLLSDRFSAERPKGSFSTLEIQRTEQGDSAMYLCASSFYPGELFFGEGSRLTVL.

This clonotype showed up just a few times. This sequence joins TRBV6-5 and TRBJ1-1, with D possibly being TRBD1 (6 bases). The CDR3 has 13 residues. Trimming took 6 bases from V and 6 from J, leaving 14 bases between them. The germline CDR1 and CDR2 sequences are MNHEY and SVGAGI. The CDR3 loop is CASSRQGGPEAFF. The DNA of the CDR3 is TGTGCCAGCAGCCGACAAGGGGGGCCTGAAGCTTTCTTT.

This sequence joins TRBV6-2 or TRBV6-3 and TRBJ2-7, with D perhaps matching TRBD1 or TRBD2 (5 bases each). Germline values: CDR1 MNHEY, CDR2 SVGEGT. V was clipped by 7 bases and J by 5 bases, with 15 bases between them. The CDR3 has 13 residues. The CDR3 region is CASTPGALDEQYF. In DNA, the CDR3 is TGTGCCAGCACTCCCGGGGCTCTAGACGAGCAGTACTTC.

This clonotype was counted a few times. This chain links TRBV6-6 with TRBJ2-7, with D tentatively TRBD1 (6 bases). The germline V gene encodes CDR1 MNHNY and CDR2 SVGAGI (reference sequence). The CDR3 runs 13 residues. V lost 5 bases and J 4 bases, leaving 12 bases between the germline ends. The CDR3 sequence is CASSIHRAYEQYV. CDR3 in DNA: TGTGCCAGCAGTATCCACAGGGCGTACGAGCAGTACGTC.

This clonotype was recorded once. V gene TRBV12-3 or TRBV12-4 combines with J gene TRBJ2-7; 9 bases are shared with TRBD1. The CDR3 runs to 14 residues. V trimming: 6 bases; J trimming: 5 bases; junction bases outside the gene matches: 8. DNA for the CDR3: TGTGCCAGCAGAATGGGACAGGGTGGAAACGAGCAGTACTTC. It specifies CASRMGQGGNEQYF.

This clonotype was recorded many times. The chain combines TRBV4-2 with TRBJ2-3; D remains ambiguous. CDR3 length: 14 amino acids. Deletions cut 3 bases from V and 3 bases from J, with 10 bases between. Germline CDR1 is LGHNA and CDR2 is YNFKEQ. The CDR3 here is CASSHIGSTDTQYF. Written as DNA, the CDR3 is TGTGCCAGCAGCCACATCGGGTCGACAGATACGCAGTATTTT.

This rearrangement joins TRBV7-6 to TRBJ2-3, with a tentative D call TRBD1 (6 bases). Trimming cost V 4 bases and J 6 bases, with 17 bases left between them. In germline, CDR1 is SGHVS, CDR2 FNYEAQ. There are 15 residues in the CDR3. CDR3 bases: TGTGCCAGCAGCTCCCGTGAGGGGGAAGGGGATACGCAGTATTTT. It specifies CASSSREGEGDTQYF.

The rearrangement uses TRBV12-3 or TRBV12-4 and TRBJ2-1, with 14 bases lining up with TRBD2. The trim removed 5 bases at V and 1 base at J, leaving 1 base unmatched. The CDR3 consists of 16 residues. CDR3 nucleotide sequence: TGTGCCAGCAGTGGGACTAGCGGGAGTTCCTACAATGAGCAGTTCTTC. This codes for CASSGTSGSSYNEQFF.

The chain uses TRBV29-1 and TRBJ2-3, with a possible D match to TRBD1 (6 bases). The CDR3 covers 15 residues. The V gene lost 6 bases and the J gene lost 2 bases, with 18 bases spanning the gap. Germline CDR1 reads SQVTM; CDR2 reads ANQGSEA. This CDR3 is CSVYPTGHVTDTQYF. The CDR3, as DNA: TGCAGCGTCTACCCGACAGGACACGTCACAGATACGCAGTATTTT.

This clonotype was seen at least ten times. This chain links TRBV7-8 with TRBJ2-7, with D unresolved. The V and J ends lost 5 bases and 4 bases respectively, with 9 bases between them. This CDR3 spans 12 amino acids. The germline V gene has CDR1 SGHVS and CDR2 FQNEAQ. The CDR3 sequence is CASSPSTYEQYF. In nucleotides, the CDR3 is TGTGCCAGCAGCCCGTCCACATACGAGCAGTACTTC.

A remark on this clonotype: An end of the junction does not agree with germline; a read error may underlie this. V usage is TRBV2 and J usage is TRBJ2-7; 11 bases map to TRBD2. The CDR3 is 14 residues long. The germline V gene encodes CDR1 SNHLY and CDR2 FYNNEI. The CDR3 protein is CDSSRPSGGYEQYF. For the CDR3, the DNA is TGTGACAGCAGCCGCCCTAGCGGGGGGTACGAGCAGTACTTC.

The J gene is TRBJ2-1, the V gene TRBV20-1, with a weak D call TRBD2 (6 bases). The CDR3 is 16 residues long. Trimming cost V 3 bases and J 7 bases, with 22 bases left between them. Germline loops: CDR1 DFQATT, CDR2 SNEGSKA (reference sequence). The CDR3 DNA reads as TGCAGTGCTAGCCCTAATAAGCGGGTGGGATCGAATGAGCAGTTCTTC. Encoded protein: CSASPNKRVGSNEQFF.

A few counts support this clonotype. The chain couples TRBV7-3 to TRBJ1-1; tentative D call: TRBD1 (6 bases). The V end lost 4 bases, the J end lost 2 bases, and 8 bases lay between the germline ends. The CDR3 covers 13 residues. The germline gives CDR1 SGHTA, CDR2 FQGTGA. The CDR3: CASSYGTNTEAFF. As DNA, the CDR3 is TGTGCCAGCAGCTACGGGACAAACACTGAAGCTTTCTTT.

This clonotype occurred a few times. This chain connects TRBV10-3 to TRBJ2-1, with D tentatively TRBD1 or TRBD2 (6 bases each). The V and J ends lost 3 bases and 7 bases respectively, with 7 bases between them. The V gene's germline CDR1 is ENHRY and CDR2 SYGVKD. The CDR3 loop spans 12 amino acids. In DNA form, the CDR3 reads TGTGCCATCAGTGAAGGGGGGAATGAGCAGTTCTTC. Its translation: CAISEGGNEQFF.

This clonotype appeared a few times. The chain carries TRBV5-5 and TRBJ2-2; 14 positions agree with TRBD2. Per germline, CDR1 SGHKS and CDR2 YYEKEE (reference sequence). With V trimmed by 3 bases and J by 5 bases, 9 bases remained unmatched. The CDR3 loop spans 18 amino acids. The CDR3 is CASSSGLAGVLETGELFF. DNA of the CDR3: TGTGCCAGCAGCTCGGGACTAGCGGGGGTCCTGGAGACCGGGGAGCTGTTTTTT.

The CDR3 here is CASSYSNSRIYEQYV. CDR3 DNA: TGTGCCAGCAGTTACTCGAACAGCCGGATCTACGAGCAGTACGTC. This sequence joins TRBV6-2 or TRBV6-3 and TRBJ2-7; D remains ambiguous. V gave up 0 bases and J gave up 3 bases, with 12 bases separating them. The CDR3 sequence is 15 residues long. Germline lookup yields CDR1 MNHEY and CDR2 SVGEGT.